A single sample is the source of the 15 T cell receptor beta chains below, sequenced in a study of OX40 agonist ivuxolimab in advanced cancers. The protocol was immunoSEQ multiplex PCR, while the TCRdb copy is restricted to in-frame clones and leaves out a portion. The table lists 65,000 to 85,000 clones, around 90% of them singletons. Sequenced here: CD4+ or CD8+ T cells sorted from blood, sampled in a trial of the OX40 agonist ivuxolimab. These receptors were collected from an adult with an advanced solid tumor such as melanoma, head and neck, liver or kidney cancer.

The chain recombines TRBV5-6 with TRBJ1-2; TRBD1 aligns across 9 bases. In germline, CDR1 is SGHDT, CDR2 YYEEEE. V was pared by 6 bases and J by 8 bases, with 11 bases of the junction left unmatched. CDR3 length equals 14 residues. The CDR3 is CASKIQGASLGYTF. The DNA for the CDR3 is TGTGCCAGCAAGATACAGGGGGCGAGTTTGGGCTACACCTTC. The full variable domain, its missing parts supplied by reference TRBV5-6 and TRBJ1-2, is DAGVTQSPTHLIKTRGQQVTLRCSPKSGHDTVSWYQQALGQGPQFIFQYYEEEERQRGNFPDRFSGHQFPNYSSELNVNALLLGDSALYLCASKIQGASLGYTFGSGTRLTVV.

J is TRBJ1-5 and V is TRBV19; D unresolved. Per the germline V gene, CDR1 is LNHDA and CDR2 is SQIVND (reference sequence). V was clipped by 7 bases and J by 0 bases, with 7 bases between them. The CDR3 is made up of 13 amino acids. In DNA form, the CDR3 reads TGTGCCAGTACTCTATATAGCAATCAGCCCCAGCATTTT. It encodes CASTLYSNQPQHF.

The CDR3 DNA follows: TGTGCCAGCTTCAGACAGGGCCCCACGGATGAGCAGTTCTTC. Translated, it gives CASFRQGPTDEQFF. The gene calls are TRBV7-8 and TRBJ2-1, with TRBD1 identical over 7 bases. V lost 8 bases to trimming and J lost 8 bases; unmatched junction nucleotides: 12. Germline lookup yields CDR1 SGHVS and CDR2 FQNEAQ. CDR3 length: 14 residues.

The J gene is TRBJ2-1, the V gene TRBV7-9; 10 bases align to TRBD1. V shed 4 bases and J 2 bases; nucleotides not matched to a gene: 2. CDR1 is SEHNR and CDR2 is FQNEAQ in the germline V gene (reference sequence). The length of the CDR3 is 15 residues. This chain's CDR3 is CASSSGQGTYNEQFF. The CDR3 coding sequence is TGTGCCAGCAGCTCGGGACAGGGGACCTACAATGAGCAGTTCTTC.

CDR3 sequence reads: CASSEKGVGYGYTF. In nucleotides, the CDR3 is TGCGCCAGCAGTGAGAAGGGGGTTGGCTATGGCTACACCTTC. V and J are TRBV10-2 and TRBJ1-2, with D perhaps matching TRBD1 (6 bases). Germline-derived CDR1 and CDR2 are WSHSY and SAAADI. The CDR3 totals 14 residues. V lost 2 bases to trimming and J lost 4 bases, with 11 bases between them.

The rearrangement joins TRBV10-3 to TRBJ2-7, with D maybe TRBD2 (5 bases). The length of the CDR3 is 16 residues. V was cut by 2 bases and J by 0 bases, with 14 bases left in between. Germline loops: CDR1 ENHRY, CDR2 SYGVKD. CDR3 nucleotides: TGTGCCATCAGTGAGACGACCCTGGAGGTCTCCTACGAGCAGTACTTC. Translated: CAISETTLEVSYEQYF.

V gene TRBV5-1 combines with J gene TRBJ1-1; maybe TRBD1 (5 bases). Germline V CDR1 and CDR2: SGHRS, YFSETQ. The V and J ends lost 9 bases and 2 bases respectively, with 17 bases between them. CDR3 length: 14 residues. The CDR3 DNA sequence: TGCGCCACCCGGGCCGAGCAGGGAAACACTGAAGCTTTCTTT. Translating it yields CATRAEQGNTEAFF.

This clone was found once. This chain connects TRBV5-1 to TRBJ1-1; 10 nucleotides align to TRBD1. CDR1 is SGHRS, CDR2 YFSETQ, per germline. V shed 0 bases and J 0 bases; nucleotides not matched to a gene: 2. The CDR3 is made up of 16 amino acids. The CDR3, as DNA: TGCGCCAGCAGCTTGGTGGGACAGGGGATGAACACTGAAGCTTTCTTT. As protein: CASSLVGQGMNTEAFF.

V usage is TRBV6-1 and J usage is TRBJ2-7; 7 bases are a match to TRBD1. Trimming removed 3 bases from V and 3 bases from J; junction bases left unmatched: 5. This CDR3 has 14 residues. Germline V gives CDR1 MNHNS, CDR2 SASEGT. CDR3 bases: TGTGCCAGCAGTGAGGGACAGAGATTCTACGAGCAGTACTTC. Its protein is CASSEGQRFYEQYF.

This clone was seen a single time. V and J are TRBV9 and TRBJ1-2, with D possibly being TRBD1 (5 bases). Between the trimmed V and J ends, which lost 5 bases and 4 bases, there was a span of 15 bases. Germline V lookup: CDR1 SGDLS, CDR2 YYNGEE. CDR3 size: 14 residues. For the CDR3, the DNA is TGTGCCAGCAGTCCTTCCGGGACTTTCTATGGCTACACCTTC. Protein sequence: CASSPSGTFYGYTF.

The chain carries TRBV12-5 and TRBJ2-1; TRBD2 agrees at 9 bases. The V segment lost 0 bases and the J segment 8 bases; nucleotides outside the gene matches: 8. This CDR3 spans 16 amino acids. The V gene's germline CDR1 is LGHNT and CDR2 FRNRAP. This CDR3 reads CASGLVIAGGPYEQFF. CDR3 coding DNA: TGTGCTAGTGGTTTGGTAATCGCGGGGGGGCCCTATGAGCAGTTCTTC.

The V and J genes are TRBV7-7 and TRBJ2-3; D ambiguous. Germline-derived CDR1 and CDR2 are SSHAT and FNYEAQ (reference sequence). The CDR3 runs to 18 residues. The ends were cut back, 2 bases at V and 3 bases at J, with 21 bases in the middle. The DNA for the CDR3 is TGTGCCAGCAGCTTACCCACTCGGCGAGCAAGGGAAACAGATACGCAGTATTTT. As protein: CASSLPTRRARETDTQYF.

V gene TRBV27 combines with J gene TRBJ1-1; TRBD1 is a possible D gene (5 bases). From germline, CDR1 is MNHEY and CDR2 SMNVEV (reference sequence). The CDR3 has 13 residues. V gave up 3 bases and J gave up 9 bases, with 14 bases separating them. In DNA form, the CDR3 reads TGTGCCAGCAGTTTCGGTACCGGGACCCAAGCTTTCTTT. It encodes CASSFGTGTQAFF.

The genes are TRBV9 and TRBJ1-1; perhaps TRBD1 as D (5 bases). CDR1 SGDLS and CDR2 YYNGEE come from the germline V gene. CDR3 size: 15 residues. V was shortened by 0 bases and J by 1 base, with 10 bases between the two germline ends. CDR3 sequence reads: CASSVDRQGNTEAFF. The CDR3 DNA is TGTGCCAGCAGCGTAGATAGGCAGGGGAACACTGAAGCTTTCTTT.

V usage is TRBV9 and J usage is TRBJ2-2; the match to TRBD2 covers 7 bases. Germline V CDR1 and CDR2: SGDLS, YYNGEE. This CDR3 contains 15 residues. The V and J ends lost 0 bases and 1 base, in that order; junction bases with no gene match: 0. The CDR3 loop reads CASSVAGGNTGELFF. The CDR3 DNA sequence: TGTGCCAGCAGCGTAGCGGGGGGGAACACCGGGGAGCTGTTTTTT.